This T cell receptor beta chain is from a study of T-cell reconstitution after alpha-beta-depleted transplantation in children. Germline values: CDR1 DFQATT, CDR2 SNEGSKA (reference sequence). This CDR3 region has 14 residues. The V gene lost 6 bases and the J gene lost 0 bases, with 14 bases spanning the gap. This clonotype was recorded a few times. Its cognate antigen is unknown. Overall study results and limits: Expanded clones from the graft, numbering several hundred, reportedly supplied alpha-beta T cells about two months after transplant.

This sample's TCRbeta library carried unique molecular identifier barcodes. TCRdb ran MiXCR on the PCR reads and lists one entry per CDR3 protein. The table lists some 550,000 distinct CDR3 sequences, approximately 22% of them singletons. J is TRBJ1-1 and V is TRBV20-1; D possibly corresponds to TRBD1 (6 bases). The source of this sequence is a boy younger than two who had a stem cell transplant for acute myeloid leukemia, so the T cells may come from the graft donor. The sample in question was PBMCs, mostly from graft donor cells, obtained 360 days after TCRalphabeta/CD19-depleted stem cell transplant. CDR3 region: CSAGAAGVNTEAFF. The CDR3 bases are TGCAGTGCGGGAGCCGCAGGGGTGAACACTGAAGCTTTCTTT.